This T cell receptor (beta chain) was obtained from a study of CD8 T cells in Susac syndrome. The RNA, 0.5 to 1 ug, was put through reverse transcription using random hexamers. Across 54 Vbeta and 13 Jbeta, immunoSEQ multiplex PCR amplified TCR beta CDR3. TCRdb re-called the immunoSEQ multiplex PCR reads with MiXCR, one entry per CDR3 protein. This table has 80,000 to 95,000 distinct CDR3 sequences, nearly 95% appearing once. The CDR3 totals 14 residues. CDR1 and CDR2 from the germline V gene are SEHNR and FQNEAQ (reference sequence). V shed 4 bases and J shed 6 bases, with 16 bases lying between them. This clonotype has just one count. The CD8+ and CD4+ T cells were isolated magnetically using a negative isolation approach, whereas the TEMRA cells were enriched by FACS.

The chain recombines TRBV7-9 with TRBJ2-7; D may be TRBD1 (7 bases). Sample: CD8+ T cells from PBMCs. The TCR comes from a human donor with Susac syndrome. The chain's CDR3 is CASSSPPQGGEQYF. The CDR3 nucleotides are TGTGCCAGCAGCTCCCCACCGCAGGGGGGCGAGCAGTACTTC.